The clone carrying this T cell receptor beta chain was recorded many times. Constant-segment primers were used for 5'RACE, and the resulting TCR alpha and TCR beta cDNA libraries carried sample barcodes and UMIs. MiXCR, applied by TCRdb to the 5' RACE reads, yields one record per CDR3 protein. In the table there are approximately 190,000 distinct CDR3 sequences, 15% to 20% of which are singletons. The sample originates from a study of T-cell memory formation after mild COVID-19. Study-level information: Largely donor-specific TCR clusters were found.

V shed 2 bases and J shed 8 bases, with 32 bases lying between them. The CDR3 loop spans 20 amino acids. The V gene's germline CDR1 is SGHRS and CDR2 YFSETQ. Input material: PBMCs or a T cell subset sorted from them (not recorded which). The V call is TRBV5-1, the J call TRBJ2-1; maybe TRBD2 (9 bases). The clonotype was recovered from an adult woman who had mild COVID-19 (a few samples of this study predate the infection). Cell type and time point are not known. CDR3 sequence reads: CASSFPRAGGDYSGRYEQFF. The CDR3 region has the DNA TGCGCCAGCAGCTTCCCAAGGGCAGGGGGCGATTACAGCGGGAGGTATGAGCAGTTCTTC.